The entry below gives a single TCR beta chain sequence along with its context. Some clones are missing from TCRdb's copy, which holds only in-frame ones; the method was immunoSEQ multiplex PCR. The data contain approximately 220,000 clones, about 88% of them singletons. From germline, CDR1 is SGHRS and CDR2 YFSETQ. The CDR3 is 16 residues long. Trimming at V came to 0 bases and at J to 6 bases, leaving 9 bases not matched to a gene. This specimen comes from a study of blood T cell repertoires in COVID-19. This chain links TRBV5-1 with TRBJ2-3; 8 positions agree with TRBD2. The sequenced sample consisted of peripheral blood. The TCR comes from a man in his forties or fifties who had recovered from COVID-19. The CDR3 region is CASSLGSSGPMDTQYF. The CDR3 bases are TGCGCCAGCAGCTTGGGGTCTAGCGGGCCTATGGATACGCAGTATTTT.